This T cell receptor beta chain was profiled in a study of cytomegalovirus exposure and HLA in healthy donors. PCR was performed using 60 Vbeta and 13 Jbeta primers. Some clones are missing from TCRdb's copy, which holds only in-frame ones; the method was immunoSEQ multiplex PCR. The profile shows about 200,000 clones, 60% to 80% of them singletons. The CDR3 is made up of 14 amino acids. CDR1 and CDR2 (germline): LNHNV, YYDKDF (reference sequence). With V trimmed by 3 bases and J by 5 bases, 5 bases remained unmatched. This chain links TRBV15 with TRBJ1-1; 8 nucleotides line up with TRBD1. What was sequenced was PBMCs. The TCR sequence derives from a woman in her twenties or thirties in good health and CMV-seronegative. CDR3 region: CATSRDRAGTEAFF. In nucleotides, the CDR3 is TGTGCCACCAGCAGGGACAGGGCAGGGACTGAAGCTTTCTTT. Based on the CDR3 plus reference TRBV15 and TRBJ1-1, the full variable domain is DAMVIQNPRYQVTQFGKPVTLSCSQTLNHNVMYWYQQKSSQAPKLLFHYYDKDFNNEADTPDNFQSRRPNTSFCFLDIRSPGLGDTAMYLCATSRDRAGTEAFFGQGTRLTVV.